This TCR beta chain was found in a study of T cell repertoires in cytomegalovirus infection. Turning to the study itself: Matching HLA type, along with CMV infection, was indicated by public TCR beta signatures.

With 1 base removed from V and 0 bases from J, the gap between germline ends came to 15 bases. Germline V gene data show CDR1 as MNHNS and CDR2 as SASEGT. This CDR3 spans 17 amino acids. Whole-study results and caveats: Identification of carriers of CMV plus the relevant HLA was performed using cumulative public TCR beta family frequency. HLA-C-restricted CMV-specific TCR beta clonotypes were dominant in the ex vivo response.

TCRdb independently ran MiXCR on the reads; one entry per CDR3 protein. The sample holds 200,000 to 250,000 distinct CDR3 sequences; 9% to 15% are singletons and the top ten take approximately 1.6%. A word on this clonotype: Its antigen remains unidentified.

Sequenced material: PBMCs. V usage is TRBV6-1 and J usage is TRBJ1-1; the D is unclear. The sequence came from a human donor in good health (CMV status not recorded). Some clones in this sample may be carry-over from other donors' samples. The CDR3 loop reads CASSEGRFLAMNTEAFF. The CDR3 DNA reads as TGTGCCAGCAGTGAAGGGCGGTTTTTAGCCATGAACACTGAAGCTTTCTTT.